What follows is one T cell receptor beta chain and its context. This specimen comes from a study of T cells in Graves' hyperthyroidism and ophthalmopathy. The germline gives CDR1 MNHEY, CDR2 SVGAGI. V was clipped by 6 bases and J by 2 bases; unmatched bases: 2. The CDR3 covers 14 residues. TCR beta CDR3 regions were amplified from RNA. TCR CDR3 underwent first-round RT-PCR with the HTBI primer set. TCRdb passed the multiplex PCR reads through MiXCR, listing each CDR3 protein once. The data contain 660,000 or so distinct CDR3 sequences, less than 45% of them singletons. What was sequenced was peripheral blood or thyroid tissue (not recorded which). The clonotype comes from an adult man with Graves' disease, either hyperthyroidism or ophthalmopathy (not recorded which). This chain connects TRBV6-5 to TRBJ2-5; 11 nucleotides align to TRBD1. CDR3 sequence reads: CASRGTGGQETQYF. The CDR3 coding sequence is TGTGCCAGCAGGGGGACAGGGGGGCAAGAGACCCAGTACTTC.